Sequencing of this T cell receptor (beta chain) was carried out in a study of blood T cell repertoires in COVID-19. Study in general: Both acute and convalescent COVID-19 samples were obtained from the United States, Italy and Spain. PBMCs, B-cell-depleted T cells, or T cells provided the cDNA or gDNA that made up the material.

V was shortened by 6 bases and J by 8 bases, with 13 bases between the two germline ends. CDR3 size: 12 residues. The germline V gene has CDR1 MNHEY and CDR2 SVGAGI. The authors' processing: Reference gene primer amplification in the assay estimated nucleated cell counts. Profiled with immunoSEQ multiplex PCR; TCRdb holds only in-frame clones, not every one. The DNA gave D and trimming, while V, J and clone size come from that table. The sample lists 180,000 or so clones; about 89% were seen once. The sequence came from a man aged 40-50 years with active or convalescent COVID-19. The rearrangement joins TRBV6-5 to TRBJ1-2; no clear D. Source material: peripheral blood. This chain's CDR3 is CASSRPGGGYTF. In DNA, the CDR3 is TGTGCCAGCAGCCGACCGGGCGGGGGCTACACCTTC.